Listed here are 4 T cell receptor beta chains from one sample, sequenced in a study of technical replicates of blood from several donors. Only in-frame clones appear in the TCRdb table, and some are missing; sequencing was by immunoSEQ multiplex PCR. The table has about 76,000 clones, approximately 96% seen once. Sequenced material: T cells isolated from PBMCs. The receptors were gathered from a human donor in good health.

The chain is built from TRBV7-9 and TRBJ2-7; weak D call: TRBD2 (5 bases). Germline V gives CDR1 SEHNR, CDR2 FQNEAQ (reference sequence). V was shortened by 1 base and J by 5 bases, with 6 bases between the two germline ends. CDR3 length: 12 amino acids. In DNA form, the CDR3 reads TGTGCCAGCAGCTTAGACGGGGACGAGCAGTACTTC. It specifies CASSLDGDEQYF.

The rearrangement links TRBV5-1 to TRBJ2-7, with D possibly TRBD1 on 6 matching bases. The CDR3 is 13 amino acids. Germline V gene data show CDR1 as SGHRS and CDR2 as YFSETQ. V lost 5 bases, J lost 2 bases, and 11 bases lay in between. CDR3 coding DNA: TGCGCCAGCAGACAGGGATTCGCCTACGAGCAGTACTTC. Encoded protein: CASRQGFAYEQYF.

CDR3 residues: CASGWQGQGGELFF. The CDR3 nucleotides read TGTGCCAGCGGGTGGCAGGGTCAGGGCGGGGAGCTGTTTTTT. The chain couples TRBV28 to TRBJ2-2, with a possible D match to TRBD1 (5 bases). V was cut by 8 bases and J by 7 bases, with 17 bases left in between. The CDR3 has 14 amino acids. Germline V CDR1 and CDR2: MDHEN, SYDVKM.

CDR3 residues: CASGLPGGTYNEQFF. Written as DNA, the CDR3 is TGTGCCAGCGGACTTCCGGGCGGGACCTACAATGAGCAGTTCTTC. The genes are TRBV7-9 and TRBJ2-1; tentatively, D is TRBD2 (6 bases). CDR1 and CDR2 from the germline V gene are SEHNR and FQNEAQ (reference sequence). Trimming took 8 bases from V and 2 from J, leaving 16 bases between them. This CDR3 is built from 15 residues.